Below are 4 T cell receptor beta chains sequenced from a single sample in a study of blood T cell repertoires in COVID-19 (TCRdb year 2020). Receptor libraries were prepared by the immunoSEQ multiplex PCR assay. TCRdb carries this immuneACCESS record with in-frame sequences only. Its versions omit some clonotypes, under half of them owing to an unresolved V gene in the studies checked, with the rest unexplained. Recorded for this sample are about 180,000 clones; about three quarters of them occurred a single time. Of the sample, roughly 28% falls within the top ten clones. Sequenced material: peripheral blood. These TCRs come from a woman in her 70s with acute or convalescent COVID-19.

This chain uses TRBV5-1 with TRBJ1-2; 7 bases align to TRBD1. The V gene end was trimmed by 0 bases and the J gene end by 5 bases; junction bases not matched to a gene: 7. The V gene's germline CDR1 is SGHRS and CDR2 YFSETQ. The CDR3 totals 15 residues. Written as DNA, the CDR3 is TGCGCCAGCAGCTTGGGTCACAGGGGATCTTATGGCTACACCTTC. Amino acids: CASSLGHRGSYGYTF.

The chain uses TRBV5-1 and TRBJ1-1, with D possibly being TRBD1 (6 bases). Trimming shortened V by 1 base and J by 7 bases, and 11 bases separated the two germline ends. Per germline, CDR1 SGHRS and CDR2 YFSETQ. The CDR3 is made up of 13 amino acids. CDR3 protein: CASSLRDNYEAFF. CDR3 sequence (DNA): TGCGCCAGCAGCTTGAGGGACAACTATGAAGCTTTCTTT. Using reference TRBV5-1 and TRBJ1-1 for the parts outside the CDR3, the full variable domain is KAGVTQTPRYLIKTRGQQVTLSCSPISGHRSVSWYQQTPGQGLQFLFEYFSETQRNKGNFPGRFSGRQFSNSRSEMNVSTLELGDSALYLCASSLRDNYEAFFGQGTRLTVV.

V usage is TRBV24-1 and J usage is TRBJ1-2; no definite D call. Trimming stripped 3 bases from V and 4 bases from J, with 11 bases between. Germline V gene sequence: CDR1 KGHDR, CDR2 SFDVKD. The CDR3 is made up of 14 amino acids. Here the CDR3 DNA reads TGTGCCACCAGTGATCCATTGACGGGCTATGGCTACACCTTC. It specifies CATSDPLTGYGYTF.

The V gene is TRBV30, the J gene TRBJ1-2; 7 nucleotides match TRBD1. V shed 4 bases, J shed 4 bases, and the junction held 0 bases outside the gene matches. The CDR3 runs 11 residues. Germline loops: CDR1 GTSNPN, CDR2 SVGIG (reference sequence). The CDR3 DNA follows: TGTGCCTGGAAGGGGGCCTATGGCTACACCTTC. As protein: CAWKGAYGYTF. Based on the CDR3 plus reference TRBV30 and TRBJ1-2, the full variable domain is SQTIHQWPATLVQPVGSPLSLECTVEGTSNPNLYWYRQAAGRGLQLLFYSVGIGQISSEVPQNLSASRPQDRQFILSSKKLLLSDSGFYLCAWKGAYGYTFGSGTRLTVV.